This TCR beta chain was sequenced during a study of blood T cell repertoires in COVID-19. This CDR3 has 14 residues. Germline-derived CDR1 and CDR2 are MNHEY and SMNVEV (reference sequence). Losses at the gene ends were 3 bases for V and 9 bases for J; bases not matched to a gene: 5. Sequenced by immunoSEQ multiplex PCR; TCRdb stores in-frame clones only, minus some. The data contain about 310,000 clones, approximately 81% of them seen just once; the ten biggest clones take up about 2%. Sample: PBMCs or T cells enriched from blood (not recorded which). The chain links TRBV27 to TRBJ1-6, with 7 bases fitting TRBD1. This receptor was taken from a woman aged 25 to 39 who had been exposed to COVID-19. The CDR3 loop reads CASSLEQGFSPLHF. The DNA of the CDR3 is TGTGCCAGCAGTTTGGAACAGGGGTTTTCACCCCTCCACTTT.